The entry below describes one T cell receptor (beta chain). Its antigen is not known. V shed 0 bases, J shed 3 bases, and the junction held 7 bases outside the gene matches. CDR1 and CDR2 (germline): LGHNA, YSLEER. The CDR3 runs 17 residues. The primer mix had 60 Vbeta and 13 Jbeta primers. The repertoire was sequenced with immunoSEQ multiplex PCR; TCRdb's copy has only in-frame clones and lacks some. The data contain roughly 34,000 clones, approximately 74% of them singletons. This entry comes from a study of cytomegalovirus exposure and HLA in healthy donors. General study results and limits: A likely sequencing artifact accounted for one observed cluster of highly shared sequence variants. Rarity held for most TCR sequences, but there were some public TCRs that occurred in many donors. When analyzed later, the rates of TCR association showed variation by HLA locus, with DRB1 the most and HLA-C the fewest.

The sample consisted of PBMCs. The chain links TRBV4-3 to TRBJ2-5; 10 nucleotides match TRBD1. This receptor was identified in a man aged 25 to 45 in good health and CMV-seronegative. CDR3 DNA: TGCGCCAGCAGCCAAGATCGTTGGGACAGGGGAAAAGAGACCCAGTACTTC. This sequence encodes CASSQDRWDRGKETQYF.